Each of the 25 T cell receptor beta chains below was sequenced from the same sample in a study of blood T cell repertoires in COVID-19. Measured with immunoSEQ multiplex PCR; TCRdb has only the in-frame clones, and not every one. The sample carries roughly 360,000 clones, roughly four fifths recorded once. Material: PBMCs or T cells enriched from blood (not recorded which). Receptors originate from a woman aged 50 to 65 who had recovered from COVID-19.

This clone showed up just a few times. The chain carries TRBV10-3 and TRBJ2-6; 10 positions agree with TRBD1. V shed 4 bases, J shed 2 bases, and the junction held 5 bases outside the gene matches. The CDR3 length is 17 residues. The germline V gene encodes CDR1 ENHRY and CDR2 SYGVKD. Here the CDR3 DNA reads TGTGCCATCAGTGCCTCCGGGACAGGGGCTGGGGCCAACGTCCTGACTTTC. Encoded protein: CAISASGTGAGANVLTF.

The chain carries TRBV24-1 and TRBJ2-2; no clear D. Per germline, CDR1 KGHDR and CDR2 SFDVKD. This CDR3 contains 14 residues. V dropped 9 bases and J dropped 2 bases, with 12 bases sitting between them. The CDR3 DNA sequence: TGTGCCACCCCTCGAGCCCAAAACACCGGGGAGCTGTTTTTT. Encoded protein: CATPRAQNTGELFF.

This sequence joins TRBV14 and TRBJ2-1; the D gene is possibly TRBD1 (6 bases). Per the germline V gene, CDR1 is SGHDN and CDR2 is FVKESK. Trimming removed 1 base at V and 6 bases at J, with 22 bases between. This CDR3 is 18 amino acids long. The CDR3 is CASSQGISKDKGVNEQFF. DNA of the CDR3: TGTGCCAGCAGCCAAGGGATATCCAAAGATAAGGGGGTCAATGAGCAGTTCTTC. Supplemented by reference TRBV14 and TRBJ2-1, the full variable domain reads EAGVTQFPSHSVIEKGQTVTLRCDPISGHDNLYWYRRVMGKEIKFLLHFVKESKQDESGMPNNRFLAERTGGTYSTLKVQPAELEDSGVYFCASSQGISKDKGVNEQFFGPGTRLTVL.

This clone has only a few counts. This chain uses TRBV6-5 with TRBJ1-2; D gene unclear. V was cut by 11 bases and J by 4 bases, with 17 bases left in between. The CDR3 totals 13 residues. Germline V gene sequence: CDR1 MNHEY, CDR2 SVGAGI. CDR3 in amino acids: CAATLTAGYGYTF. CDR3 in DNA: TGTGCCGCGACTCTAACCGCCGGCTATGGCTACACCTTC.

V and J are TRBV4-1 and TRBJ1-1; D gene uncertain. Germline values: CDR1 MGHRA, CDR2 YSYEKL. This CDR3 is 12 amino acids long. V lost 0 bases to trimming and J lost 11 bases, with 10 bases between them. CDR3 residues: CASSQELSRAFF. As DNA, the CDR3 is TGCGCCAGCAGCCAAGAACTTAGTCGGGCTTTCTTT.

The chain is built from TRBV4-2 and TRBJ2-1, with TRBD2 matching 12 bases. V shed 0 bases and J 14 bases; nucleotides not matched to a gene: 14. Per germline, CDR1 LGHNA and CDR2 YNFKEQ. This CDR3 contains 17 residues. CDR3 DNA sequence: TGTGCCAGCAGCCAAGATGCTCGGACTAGCGGGGCACTAAAGGAGTTCTTC. Protein: CASSQDARTSGALKEFF.

The J gene is TRBJ1-2, the V gene TRBV5-8; 9 positions agree with TRBD1. The germline V gene encodes CDR1 SGHTS and CDR2 YDEGEE. The V gene end was trimmed by 4 bases and the J gene end by 5 bases; junction bases not matched to a gene: 3. CDR3 size: 13 residues. The CDR3 DNA sequence: TGTGCCAGCAGCATTGACAGGGGGTATGGCTACACCTTC. Translating gives CASSIDRGYGYTF.

V gene TRBV3-1 (or the pseudogene TRBV3-2) combines with J gene TRBJ1-3, with unresolved D. The germline gives CDR1 LGHDT, CDR2 YNNKEL (reference sequence). The CDR3 runs to 13 residues. The V end lost 6 bases, the J end lost 1 base, and 7 bases lay between the germline ends. CDR3 protein: CASRRQSGNTIYF. CDR3 coding DNA: TGTGCCAGCAGGCGACAATCTGGAAACACCATATATTTT.

The gene calls are TRBV19 and TRBJ2-1; D unclear. The germline V gene has CDR1 LNHDA and CDR2 SQIVND (reference sequence). The CDR3 is 14 amino acids. Trimming pared 10 bases from V and 2 bases from J, leaving 15 bases between. CDR3 sequence (DNA): TGTGCCACTAGAGCCCAGGAACCCTACAATGAGCAGTTCTTC. Its translation is CATRAQEPYNEQFF.

This chain uses TRBV6-1 with TRBJ1-2; TRBD1 aligns across 7 bases. Trimming at V came to 3 bases and at J to 7 bases, leaving 17 bases not matched to a gene. This CDR3 has 17 residues. Germline CDR1 is MNHNS and CDR2 is SASEGT. The CDR3: CASSDIVPLLAGGGYTF. The CDR3 DNA reads TGTGCCAGCAGTGATATAGTACCATTGTTGGCAGGGGGTGGCTACACCTTC.

This chain uses TRBV7-6 with TRBJ1-1; 7 bases line up with TRBD1. Germline loops: CDR1 SGHVS, CDR2 FNYEAQ. V lost 5 bases and J lost 4; bases outside the gene matches: 13. The CDR3 is 16 residues long. CDR3 in DNA: TGTGCCAGCAGCGTGCCGGGACAGTTTGGGGCCACTGAAGCTTTCTTT. Its protein is CASSVPGQFGATEAFF. The variable domain in full, completed from reference TRBV7-6 and TRBJ1-1, reads GAGVSQSPRYKVTKRGQDVALRCDPISGHVSLYWYRQALGQGPEFLTYFNYEAQQDKSGLPNDRFSAERPEGSISTLTIQRTEQRDSAMYRCASSVPGQFGATEAFFGQGTRLTVV.

The rearrangement joins TRBV2 to TRBJ2-7, with 8 positions matching TRBD1. V lost 6 bases to trimming and J lost 4 bases; unmatched junction nucleotides: 8. In germline, CDR1 is SNHLY, CDR2 FYNNEI. The CDR3 spans 14 residues. The CDR3 spells CASRTGQGSYEQYF. The CDR3 nucleotides read TGTGCCAGCAGAACCGGACAGGGAAGTTACGAGCAGTACTTC. The variable domain in full, with the rest retrieved from reference TRBV2 and TRBJ2-7, is EPEVTQTPSHQVTQMGQEVILRCVPISNHLYFYWYRQILGQKVEFLVSFYNNEISEKSEIFDDQFSVERPDGSNFTLKIRSTKLEDSAMYFCASRTGQGSYEQYFGPGTRLTVT.

The gene calls are TRBV7-8 and TRBJ1-1; 7 nucleotides match TRBD1. From germline, CDR1 is SGHVS and CDR2 FQNEAQ. Trimming removed 2 bases from V and 4 bases from J; junction bases left unmatched: 4. This CDR3 comprises 14 residues. The CDR3: CASSLRGLGTEAFF. CDR3 coding DNA: TGTGCCAGCAGCTTAAGGGGGCTGGGCACTGAAGCTTTCTTT. The full variable domain, with the rest looked up from reference TRBV7-8 and TRBJ1-1, is GAGVSQSPRYKVAKRGQDVALRCDPISGHVSLFWYQQALGQGPEFLTYFQNEAQLDKSGLPSDRFFAERPEGSVSTLKIQRTQQEDSAVYLCASSLRGLGTEAFFGQGTRLTVV.

The V and J genes are TRBV30 and TRBJ1-2; tentative D call: TRBD1 (6 bases). This CDR3 comprises 12 residues. Trimming pared 4 bases from V and 8 bases from J, leaving 14 bases between. Germline-derived CDR1 and CDR2 are GTSNPN and SVGIG (reference sequence). CDR3: CAWKQGINGYTF. DNA of the CDR3: TGTGCCTGGAAACAGGGCATCAACGGCTACACCTTC.

This chain uses TRBV30 with TRBJ1-2; 7 nucleotides match TRBD1. CDR3 size: 13 residues. CDR1 is GTSNPN and CDR2 is SVGIG in the germline V gene (reference sequence). The trim removed 3 bases at V and 6 bases at J, leaving 7 bases unmatched. The CDR3, as DNA: TGTGCCTGGAGAGACAAGGGGGCCCATGGCTACACCTTC. It encodes CAWRDKGAHGYTF.

The chain combines TRBV18 with TRBJ2-7; maybe TRBD1 (5 bases). CDR3 length: 12 amino acids. Trimming removed 6 bases from V and 3 bases from J, with 9 bases in between. Germline lookup yields CDR1 KGHSH and CDR2 LQKENI. CDR3 region: CASSPDSYEQYF. CDR3 DNA sequence: TGTGCCAGCTCGCCTGACAGCTACGAGCAGTACTTC.

This chain links TRBV11-3 with TRBJ2-3; 10 bases align to TRBD2. V lost 2 bases, J lost 5 bases, and 4 bases stayed unmatched. The CDR3 runs 15 residues. Germline CDR1 SGHNT, CDR2 YENEEA. CDR3 protein: CASSLKRGGQDTQYF. CDR3 bases: TGTGCCAGCAGCTTAAAGCGGGGGGGCCAAGATACGCAGTATTTT.

CDR3 bases: TGTGCCAGCAGCCAAGATCCCGGGACTAGCGGGAGAAGATGGTGGAAGCAGTACTTC. Residues: CASSQDPGTSGRRWWKQYF. V gene TRBV14 combines with J gene TRBJ2-7; 14 bases are shared with TRBD2. The length of the CDR3 is 19 residues. V lost 0 bases and J lost 8; bases outside the gene matches: 15. Germline V CDR1 and CDR2: SGHDN, FVKESK.

The rearrangement links TRBV7-9 to TRBJ1-4; 7 bases align to TRBD1. CDR3 length: 16 amino acids. With V trimmed by 5 bases and J by 7 bases, 13 bases remained unmatched. Germline V gene sequence: CDR1 SEHNR, CDR2 FQNEAQ (reference sequence). This chain's CDR3 is CASSREMRGPGEKLFF. The CDR3 coding sequence is TGTGCCAGCAGCCGGGAGATGAGGGGGCCAGGTGAAAAACTGTTTTTT.

The V call is TRBV19, the J call TRBJ2-3; 7 positions match TRBD2. The CDR3 consists of 13 residues. CDR1 is LNHDA, CDR2 SQIVND, per germline (reference sequence). The junction had 0 bases not matched to a gene; V was cut back by 5 bases and J by 1 base. CDR3 amino acids: CASSLAGTDTQYF. The CDR3 nucleotides read TGTGCCAGTAGTCTAGCGGGCACAGATACGCAGTATTTT.

The V call is TRBV7-3, the J call TRBJ2-1; 12 bases map to TRBD2. From germline, CDR1 is SGHTA and CDR2 FQGTGA. The V and J ends lost 6 bases and 12 bases, in that order; junction bases with no gene match: 6. CDR3 length: 13 residues. In nucleotides, the CDR3 is TGTGCCAGCAGTCTAGCGGGGGGGCAGAGGCAGTTCTTC. It translates to CASSLAGGQRQFF.

The V call is TRBV6-2 or TRBV6-3, the J call TRBJ1-6; weak D call: TRBD1 (5 bases). CDR3 length: 16 amino acids. The V gene lost 6 bases and the J gene lost 0 bases, with 12 bases spanning the gap. Germline lookup yields CDR1 MNHEY and CDR2 SVGEGT. CDR3 nucleotides: TGTGCCAGCAGCGAAGGGGCGAGCTCCTATAATTCACCCCTCCACTTT. Residues: CASSEGASSYNSPLHF.

The genes are TRBV12-5 and TRBJ1-2; the match to TRBD1 covers 7 bases. With V trimmed by 4 bases and J by 2 bases, 1 base remained unmatched. This CDR3 spans 13 amino acids. CDR1 is LGHNT, CDR2 FRNRAP, per germline. The CDR3 region has the DNA TGTGCTAGTGGTTGGGACAGCAACTATGGCTACACCTTC. Its protein is CASGWDSNYGYTF.

This clone was observed a few times. V and J are TRBV5-1 and TRBJ1-6, with TRBD1 as a possible D gene (6 bases). This CDR3 has 17 residues. Trimming shortened V by 0 bases and J by 10 bases, and 20 bases separated the two germline ends. Germline CDR1 is SGHRS and CDR2 is YFSETQ. CDR3 DNA sequence: TGCGCCAGCAGCTTGGCCACGACAGGCCGCGACCCATCACCCCTCCACTTT. This gives the protein CASSLATTGRDPSPLHF.

The rearrangement links TRBV2 to TRBJ2-7, with D possibly matching TRBD2 (5 bases). This CDR3 region has 14 residues. The germline gives CDR1 SNHLY, CDR2 FYNNEI. The V end lost 2 bases, the J end lost 2 bases, and 10 bases lay between the germline ends. CDR3 in amino acids: CASSESGFAYEQYF. CDR3 DNA: TGTGCCAGCAGTGAATCGGGGTTCGCCTACGAGCAGTACTTC.